This T cell receptor (beta chain) emerged from a study of cytomegalovirus exposure and HLA in healthy donors. Per germline, CDR1 MDHEN and CDR2 SYDVKM. The CDR3 has 16 amino acids. The J segment lost 6 bases and the V segment lost 7 bases, leaving 14 bases of the junction unmatched. 13 Jbeta primers and 60 Vbeta primers were used for the PCR. TCRdb keeps only in-frame clones here, not all; method: immunoSEQ multiplex PCR. The sample comprises more than 80,000 clones, 75% of which are singletons, and approximately 2.6% rests with the top ten. Source material: PBMCs. This chain links TRBV28 with TRBJ2-1, with TRBD2 matching 8 bases. This sequence originates from a male donor in good health and CMV-seropositive. The CDR3 bases are TGTGCCAGCACCCCCAGGACTAGCAAACCTCTCAATGAGCAGTTCTTC. This gives the protein CASTPRTSKPLNEQFF.